These 25 T cell receptor beta chains share one sample of origin, sequenced in a study of OX40 agonist ivuxolimab in advanced cancers. The protocol was immunoSEQ multiplex PCR, while the TCRdb copy is restricted to in-frame clones and leaves out a portion. The sample has roughly 60,000 clones, approximately 94% seen once; the top ten hold roughly a fifth. The sample was CD4+ or CD8+ T cells sorted from blood, taken in a trial of the OX40 agonist ivuxolimab. These receptors originate from an adult with an advanced solid tumor such as melanoma, head and neck, liver or kidney cancer.

This chain links TRBV19 with TRBJ1-2; D is undetermined. Looked up from germline, CDR1 is LNHDA and CDR2 is SQIVND (reference sequence). V gave up 0 bases and J gave up 2 bases, with 1 base separating them. CDR3 length: 12 amino acids. The CDR3 here is CASSIDNYGYTF. CDR3 nucleotide sequence: TGTGCCAGTAGTATAGACAACTATGGCTACACCTTC.

J is TRBJ1-3 and V is TRBV7-8; D uncertain. This CDR3 is built from 15 residues. Per germline, CDR1 SGHVS and CDR2 FQNEAQ. Trimming shortened V by 2 bases and J by 0 bases, and 8 bases separated the two germline ends. CDR3 sequence: CASSLMGYSGNTIYF. The DNA for the CDR3 is TGTGCCAGCAGCTTAATGGGTTACTCTGGAAACACCATATATTTT. Based on the CDR3 plus reference TRBV7-8 and TRBJ1-3, the full variable domain is GAGVSQSPRYKVAKRGQDVALRCDPISGHVSLFWYQQALGQGPEFLTYFQNEAQLDKSGLPSDRFFAERPEGSVSTLKIQRTQQEDSAVYLCASSLMGYSGNTIYFGEGSWLTVV.

J is TRBJ2-7 and V is TRBV4-1; TRBD1 matches 8 bases. The CDR3 runs to 16 residues. Germline CDR1 is MGHRA and CDR2 is YSYEKL. The junction had 5 bases not matched to a gene; V was cut back by 0 bases and J by 1 base. In nucleotides, the CDR3 is TGCGCCAGCAGCCAAGATCGCCAGGGGGCTTCCTACGAGCAGTACTTC. As protein: CASSQDRQGASYEQYF.

The rearrangement uses TRBV9 and TRBJ2-7; 10 positions match TRBD1. The CDR3 covers 15 residues. The V gene's germline CDR1 is SGDLS and CDR2 YYNGEE. Losses at the gene ends were 1 base for V and 5 bases for J; bases not matched to a gene: 6. The CDR3 nucleotides are TGTGCCAGCAGCGTAAGTGGGACAGGGGAACACGAGCAGTACTTC. It codes for CASSVSGTGEHEQYF.

V and J are TRBV27 and TRBJ1-4; D ambiguous. Trimming took 3 bases from V and 6 from J, leaving 8 bases between them. The CDR3 loop spans 13 amino acids. Germline CDR1 reads MNHEY; CDR2 reads SMNVEV (reference sequence). For the CDR3, the DNA is TGTGCCAGCAGTTTGATAGCGGATGAAAAACTGTTTTTT. It codes for CASSLIADEKLFF. Variable domain in full (rest from reference TRBV27 and TRBJ1-4): EAQVTQNPRYLITVTGKKLTVTCSQNMNHEYMSWYRQDPGLGLRQIYYSMNVEVTDKGDVPEGYKVSRKEKRNFPLILESPSPNQTSLYFCASSLIADEKLFFGSGTQLSVL.

This clone has a handful of counts. The chain couples TRBV11-2 to TRBJ1-5, with 10 nucleotides matching TRBD1. The V gene's germline CDR1 is SGHAT and CDR2 FQNNGV. J gave up 5 bases and V 6 bases, and 7 bases lay outside the gene matches. The CDR3 sequence is 15 residues long. The CDR3, as DNA: TGTGCCAGCAGTCTGACAGGGGGCGGCTATCAGCCCCAGCATTTT. The encoded protein is CASSLTGGGYQPQHF.

The rearrangement links TRBV5-6 to TRBJ1-1; perhaps TRBD1 as D (5 bases). V was shortened by 4 bases and J by 4 bases, with 11 bases between the two germline ends. There are 13 residues in the CDR3. CDR1 SGHDT and CDR2 YYEEEE come from the germline V gene. Here the CDR3 reads CASSRDRRTEAFF. CDR3 bases: TGTGCCAGCAGCCGTGACAGACGCACTGAAGCTTTCTTT.

This chain uses TRBV29-1 with TRBJ1-5; D is uncertain. Between the trimmed V and J ends, which lost 4 bases and 0 bases, there was a span of 7 bases. The CDR3 is 13 residues long. Germline-derived CDR1 and CDR2 are SQVTM and ANQGSEA. Written as DNA, the CDR3 is TGCAGCGTTGTAGTATATAGCAATCAGCCCCAGCATTTT. This translates into CSVVVYSNQPQHF.

The CDR3 sequence is CASSLRGQYYGYTF. Written as DNA, the CDR3 is TGTGCCAGCAGTTTGAGGGGGCAGTACTATGGCTACACCTTC. This sequence joins TRBV28 and TRBJ1-2; TRBD1 aligns across 7 bases. V lost 3 bases to trimming and J lost 3 bases; unmatched junction nucleotides: 4. This CDR3 comprises 14 residues. CDR1 and CDR2 (germline): MDHEN, SYDVKM.

This chain links TRBV4-3 with TRBJ2-7; D might be TRBD2 (6 bases). The CDR3 extends over 15 amino acids. Deletions cut 1 base from V and 5 bases from J, with 15 bases between. From germline, CDR1 is LGHNA and CDR2 YSLEER. The CDR3 nucleotides read TGCGCCAGCAGCCAAGCTGGTTGGAGGGGTCACGAGCAGTACTTC. This gives the protein CASSQAGWRGHEQYF.

This chain links TRBV7-2 with TRBJ1-1, with a tentative D call TRBD1 (5 bases). Trimming removed 4 bases at V and 2 bases at J, with 14 bases between. CDR1 is SGHTA, CDR2 FQGNSA, per germline. The CDR3 is made up of 15 amino acids. CDR3 DNA: TGTGCCAGCAGCTCATTTCCTAGGGGAAACACTGAAGCTTTCTTT. Protein: CASSSFPRGNTEAFF.

The chain combines TRBV11-2 with TRBJ2-3; D perhaps matches TRBD2 (5 bases). The CDR3 contains 13 residues. The V end lost 5 bases, the J end lost 4 bases, and 10 bases lay between the germline ends. The germline gives CDR1 SGHAT, CDR2 FQNNGV. This CDR3 is CASSPDLPDTQYF. The DNA of the CDR3 is TGTGCCAGCAGCCCGGACTTGCCAGATACGCAGTATTTT. Based on the CDR3 plus reference TRBV11-2 and TRBJ2-3, the full variable domain is EAGVAQSPRYKIIEKRQSVAFWCNPISGHATLYWYQQILGQGPKLLIQFQNNGVVDDSQLPKDRFSAERLKGVDSTLKIQPAKLEDSAVYLCASSPDLPDTQYFGPGTRLTVL.

V is TRBV19 and J is TRBJ2-7, with TRBD1 matching over 8 bases. The CDR3 extends over 14 amino acids. The J segment lost 2 bases and the V segment lost 5 bases, leaving 5 bases of the junction unmatched. Germline lookup yields CDR1 LNHDA and CDR2 SQIVND (reference sequence). As DNA, the CDR3 is TGTGCCAGTAGTGGGGGGACAGGAGCCTACGAGCAGTACTTC. Amino acids: CASSGGTGAYEQYF.

The chain links TRBV11-2 to TRBJ2-5; D is uncertain. With 5 bases removed from V and 0 bases from J, the gap between germline ends came to 1 base. CDR1 SGHAT and CDR2 FQNNGV come from the germline V gene. The CDR3 sequence is 11 residues long. The CDR3 here is CASSHQETQYF. Written as DNA, the CDR3 is TGTGCCAGCAGCCACCAAGAGACCCAGTACTTC.

The chain joins TRBV27 to TRBJ1-2; D is possibly TRBD1 (6 bases). V lost 5 bases and J 4 bases, leaving 17 bases between the germline ends. The CDR3 contains 15 residues. CDR1 is MNHEY, CDR2 SMNVEV, per germline (reference sequence). CDR3 DNA: TGTGCCAGCAGTCTCCCACAGGGTAAACTCTATGGCTACACCTTC. It encodes CASSLPQGKLYGYTF.

The V gene is TRBV9, the J gene TRBJ2-3; D call uncertain. The CDR3 is 12 amino acids. V lost 2 bases, J lost 2 bases, and 3 bases lay in between. Germline values: CDR1 SGDLS, CDR2 YYNGEE. CDR3 nucleotides: TGTGCCAGCAGCGTGTCCACAGATACGCAGTATTTT. Protein product: CASSVSTDTQYF.

The chain recombines TRBV7-8 with TRBJ2-7; the D is unclear. The CDR3 covers 15 residues. V was shortened by 2 bases and J by 5 bases, with 16 bases between the two germline ends. Germline V gene lookup returns CDR1 SGHVS and CDR2 FQNEAQ. The CDR3 loop reads CASSLRREGQDEQYF. The CDR3, as DNA: TGTGCCAGCAGCTTACGTAGGGAAGGTCAGGACGAGCAGTACTTC.

The V gene is TRBV29-1, the J gene TRBJ2-7; 8 positions agree with TRBD2. The CDR3 covers 13 residues. CDR1 SQVTM and CDR2 ANQGSEA come from the germline V gene. V shed 6 bases, J shed 1 base, and the junction held 5 bases outside the gene matches. The CDR3 spells CSVGGGRSYEQYF. The CDR3 DNA reads as TGCAGCGTCGGGGGGGGGAGATCCTACGAGCAGTACTTC.

V and J are TRBV9 and TRBJ1-3; possibly TRBD1 for D (5 bases). The CDR3 extends over 16 amino acids. Germline lookup yields CDR1 SGDLS and CDR2 YYNGEE. V was cut by 3 bases and J by 0 bases, with 13 bases left in between. CDR3 nucleotide sequence: TGTGCCAGCAGCGCCCGTCCAGGGAGCTCTGGAAACACCATATATTTT. It translates to CASSARPGSSGNTIYF. Full variable domain (remainder filled in from reference TRBV9 and TRBJ1-3): DSGVTQTPKHLITATGQRVTLRCSPRSGDLSVYWYQQSLDQGLQFLIQYYNGEERAKGNILERFSAQQFPDLHSELNLSSLELGDSALYFCASSARPGSSGNTIYFGEGSWLTVV.

The chain couples TRBV7-9 to TRBJ2-2; 7 bases are a match to TRBD1. The CDR3 consists of 16 residues. Trimming cost V 1 base and J 1 base; bases outside gene matches: 3. Germline V CDR1 and CDR2: SEHNR, FQNEAQ (reference sequence). In DNA form, the CDR3 reads TGTGCCAGCAGCTTAGGCCAGGGGGAGAACACCGGGGAGCTGTTTTTT. Its translation: CASSLGQGENTGELFF.

The CDR3 loop reads CASSQGRTTYEQYF. CDR3 in DNA: TGCGCCAGCAGCCAAGGCAGGACTACCTACGAGCAGTACTTC. The chain is built from TRBV4-3 and TRBJ2-7, with a possible D match to TRBD2 (6 bases). V dropped 1 base and J dropped 2 bases, with 9 bases sitting between them. Looked up from germline, CDR1 is LGHNA and CDR2 is YSLEER. The CDR3 consists of 14 residues.

V is TRBV27 and J is TRBJ2-2, with unresolved D. The germline CDR1 and CDR2 sequences are MNHEY and SMNVEV (reference sequence). This CDR3 is 12 amino acids long. V shed 3 bases and J shed 8 bases, with 7 bases lying between them. CDR3 protein: CASSFNEGELFF. For the CDR3, the DNA is TGTGCCAGCAGTTTTAACGAGGGGGAGCTGTTTTTT.

This chain joins TRBV4-2 and TRBJ2-1; 9 nucleotides line up with TRBD2. This CDR3 region has 19 residues. Germline lookup yields CDR1 LGHNA and CDR2 YNFKEQ. With V trimmed by 0 bases and J by 0 bases, 9 bases remained unmatched. The CDR3 nucleotides read TGTGCCAGCAGCCAAGAGTTGAGACTAGCGGCTTCCTCCTACAATGAGCAGTTCTTC. Translating gives CASSQELRLAASSYNEQFF.

V is TRBV2 and J is TRBJ2-1, with 9 nucleotides matching TRBD1. J lost 6 bases, V lost 11 bases, and 8 bases had no gene match. In germline, CDR1 is SNHLY, CDR2 FYNNEI. This CDR3 is 13 amino acids long. The CDR3 protein is CAVLRDRANEQFF. For the CDR3, the DNA is TGTGCCGTGTTAAGGGACAGGGCCAATGAGCAGTTCTTC.

The CDR3 nucleotides read TGTGCCAGCAGCTTAGGGTGGACAGGGGTCACCTACGAGCAGTACTTC. Translated, it gives CASSLGWTGVTYEQYF. The gene calls are TRBV7-3 and TRBJ2-7, with 9 bases lining up with TRBD1. V gave up 2 bases and J gave up 2 bases; unmatched junction bases: 7. CDR1 is SGHTA and CDR2 is FQGTGA in the germline V gene. This CDR3 spans 16 amino acids.